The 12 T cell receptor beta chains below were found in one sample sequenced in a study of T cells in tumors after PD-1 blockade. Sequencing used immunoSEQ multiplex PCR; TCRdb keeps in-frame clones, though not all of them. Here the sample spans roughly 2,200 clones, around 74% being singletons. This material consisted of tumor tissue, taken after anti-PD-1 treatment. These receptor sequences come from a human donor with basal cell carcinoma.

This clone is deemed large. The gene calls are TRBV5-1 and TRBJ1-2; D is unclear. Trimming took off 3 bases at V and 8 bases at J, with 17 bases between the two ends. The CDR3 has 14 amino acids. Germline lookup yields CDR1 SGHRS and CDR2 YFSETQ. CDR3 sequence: CASSSDVRVGGYTF. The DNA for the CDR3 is TGCGCCAGCAGCTCGGACGTACGCGTGGGAGGCTACACCTTC.

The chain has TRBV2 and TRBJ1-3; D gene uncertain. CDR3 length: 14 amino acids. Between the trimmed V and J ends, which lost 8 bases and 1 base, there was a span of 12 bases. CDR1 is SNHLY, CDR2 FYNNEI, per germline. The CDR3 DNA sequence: TGTGCCAGCGGACCAAGGACGTCTGGAAACACCATATATTTT. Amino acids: CASGPRTSGNTIYF. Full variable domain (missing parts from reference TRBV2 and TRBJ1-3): EPEVTQTPSHQVTQMGQEVILRCVPISNHLYFYWYRQILGQKVEFLVSFYNNEISEKSEIFDDQFSVERPDGSNFTLKIRSTKLEDSAMYFCASGPRTSGNTIYFGEGSWLTVV.

The CDR3 here is CASSLTGLAGVEDTQYF. CDR3 nucleotide sequence: TGTGCCAGCAGCTTGACCGGACTAGCGGGGGTTGAGGATACGCAGTATTTT. The chain combines TRBV5-4 with TRBJ2-3; TRBD2 matches 13 bases. This CDR3 has 17 residues. Germline V gene data show CDR1 as SGHNT and CDR2 as YYREEE (reference sequence). Trimming at V came to 1 base and at J to 6 bases, leaving 8 bases not matched to a gene.

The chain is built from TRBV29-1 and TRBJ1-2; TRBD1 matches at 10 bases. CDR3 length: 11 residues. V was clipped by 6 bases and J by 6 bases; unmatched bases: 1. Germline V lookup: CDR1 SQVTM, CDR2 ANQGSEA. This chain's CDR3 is CSVDRGDGYTF. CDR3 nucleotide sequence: TGCAGCGTGGACAGGGGGGATGGCTACACCTTC.

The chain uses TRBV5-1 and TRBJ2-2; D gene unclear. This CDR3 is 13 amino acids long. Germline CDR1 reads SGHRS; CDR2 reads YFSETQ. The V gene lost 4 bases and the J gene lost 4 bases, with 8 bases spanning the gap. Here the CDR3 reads CASSLYITGELFF. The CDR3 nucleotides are TGCGCCAGCAGCCTCTACATCACCGGGGAGCTGTTTTTT.

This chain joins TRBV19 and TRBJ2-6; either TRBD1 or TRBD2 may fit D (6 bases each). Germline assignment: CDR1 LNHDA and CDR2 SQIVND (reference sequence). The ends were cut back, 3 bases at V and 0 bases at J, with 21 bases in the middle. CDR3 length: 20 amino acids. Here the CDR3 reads CASSMGVRDKGGSGANVLTF. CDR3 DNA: TGTGCCAGTAGTATGGGGGTCAGGGACAAGGGAGGCTCTGGGGCCAACGTCCTGACTTTC. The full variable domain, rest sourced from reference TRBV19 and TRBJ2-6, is DGGITQSPKYLFRKEGQNVTLSCEQNLNHDAMYWYRQDPGQGLRLIYYSQIVNDFQKGDIAEGYSVSREKKESFPLTVTSAQKNPTAFYLCASSMGVRDKGGSGANVLTFGAGSRLTVL.

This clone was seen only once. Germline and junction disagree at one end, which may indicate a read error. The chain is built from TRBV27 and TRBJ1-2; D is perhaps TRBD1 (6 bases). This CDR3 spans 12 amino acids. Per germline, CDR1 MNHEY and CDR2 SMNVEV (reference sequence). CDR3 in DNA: TGTGCCAGTAGACAGGCCGGCTATGACTACACCTTC. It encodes CASRQAGYDYTF.

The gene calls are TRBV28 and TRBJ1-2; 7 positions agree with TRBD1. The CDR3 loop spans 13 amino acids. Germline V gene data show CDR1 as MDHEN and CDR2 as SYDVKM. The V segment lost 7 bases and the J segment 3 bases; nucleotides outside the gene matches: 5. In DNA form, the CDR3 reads TGTGCCAGCACCCCCGGGACAGACTATGGCTACACCTTC. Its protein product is CASTPGTDYGYTF.

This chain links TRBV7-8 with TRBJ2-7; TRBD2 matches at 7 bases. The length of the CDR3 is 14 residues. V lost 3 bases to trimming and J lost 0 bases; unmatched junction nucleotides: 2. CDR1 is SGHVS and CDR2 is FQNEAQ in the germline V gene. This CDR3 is CASSLTSLSYEQYF. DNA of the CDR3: TGTGCCAGCAGCTTGACTAGCCTCTCCTACGAGCAGTACTTC.

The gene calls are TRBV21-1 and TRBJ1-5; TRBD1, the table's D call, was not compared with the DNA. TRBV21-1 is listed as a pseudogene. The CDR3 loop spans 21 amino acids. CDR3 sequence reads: CASSKNYPTGRDMDGNQPQHF. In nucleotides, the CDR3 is TGTGCCAGCAGCAAAAACTACCCCACAGGGCGAGACATGGACGGCAATCAGCCCCAGCATTTT.

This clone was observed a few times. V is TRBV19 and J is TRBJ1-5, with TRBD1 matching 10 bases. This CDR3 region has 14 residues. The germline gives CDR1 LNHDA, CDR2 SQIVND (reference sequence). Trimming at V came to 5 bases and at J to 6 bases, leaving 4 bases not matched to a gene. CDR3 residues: CASSSRDRGQPQHF. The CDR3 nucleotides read TGTGCCAGTAGTTCCCGGGACAGGGGTCAGCCCCAGCATTTT.

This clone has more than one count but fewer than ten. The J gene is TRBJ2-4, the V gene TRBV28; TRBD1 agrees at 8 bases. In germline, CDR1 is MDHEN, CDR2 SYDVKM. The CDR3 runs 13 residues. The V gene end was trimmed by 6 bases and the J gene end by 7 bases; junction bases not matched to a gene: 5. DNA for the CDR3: TGTGCCAGCAGCGGACAGGGTGGGAACATTCAGTACTTC. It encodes CASSGQGGNIQYF. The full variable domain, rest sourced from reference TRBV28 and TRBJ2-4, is DVKVTQSSRYLVKRTGEKVFLECVQDMDHENMFWYRQDPGLGLRLIYFSYDVKMKEKGDIPEGYSVSREKKERFSLILESASTNQTSMYLCASSGQGGNIQYFGAGTRLSVL.